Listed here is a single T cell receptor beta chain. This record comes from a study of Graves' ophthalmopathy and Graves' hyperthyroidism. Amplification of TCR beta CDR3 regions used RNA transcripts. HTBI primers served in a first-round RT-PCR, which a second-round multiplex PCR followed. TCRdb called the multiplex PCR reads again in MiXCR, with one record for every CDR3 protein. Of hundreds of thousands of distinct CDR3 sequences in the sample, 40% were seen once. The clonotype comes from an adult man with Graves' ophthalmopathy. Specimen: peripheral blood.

The CDR3 DNA sequence: TGTGCCAGCAGTGTAGGACGGACCCAAGAGACCCAGTACTTC. Its translation is CASSVGRTQETQYF. This sequence joins TRBV2 and TRBJ2-5; D unresolved. This CDR3 region has 14 residues. The germline V gene has CDR1 SNHLY and CDR2 FYNNEI. V dropped 4 bases and J dropped 1 base, with 10 bases sitting between them. Combining the CDR3 with reference TRBV2 and TRBJ2-5 gives the whole variable domain EPEVTQTPSHQVTQMGQEVILRCVPISNHLYFYWYRQILGQKVEFLVSFYNNEISEKSEIFDDQFSVERPDGSNFTLKIRSTKLEDSAMYFCASSVGRTQETQYFGPGTRLLVL.